The sequence of this T cell receptor (beta chain) was determined in a study of early T cells in non-severe SARS-CoV-2 infection. The overall study: The chains were unpaired, and the sequenced material was bulk RNA from unsorted whole blood.

Germline lookup yields CDR1 GTSNPN and CDR2 SVGIG (reference sequence). The V gene end was trimmed by 1 base and the J gene end by 8 bases; junction bases not matched to a gene: 6. This CDR3 has 15 residues. This clonotype came up a few times. Attached unique molecular identifiers marked individual cDNA molecules. A single record per CDR3 protein comes from TCRdb applying MiXCR to the 5' RACE reads. Of tens of thousands of distinct CDR3 sequences in the sample, 9% to 15% were seen once. The rearrangement links TRBV30 to TRBJ2-1, with TRBD2 identical over 12 bases. The sample was whole blood. The sequence came from an adult who was a healthcare worker with PCR-confirmed SARS-CoV-2 infection or an uninfected control (not recorded which). CDR3 region: CAWSAGLAGGDEQFF. CDR3 DNA sequence: TGTGCCTGGAGTGCCGGTCTAGCGGGGGGGGATGAGCAGTTCTTC.